The clone carrying this T cell receptor beta chain appeared a few times. These data are taken from a study of metastatic and nonmetastatic thyroid tumors. TCRdb recomputed clones from the PCR reads via MiXCR. Of 6,500 to 8,000 clones listed, under 30% are singletons. The CDR3 runs to 13 residues. Germline values: CDR1 MRHNA, CDR2 SNTAGT. V shed 6 bases and J shed 7 bases, with 15 bases lying between them. Patients underwent thyroid surgery, and none had received any treatment before it. This clonotype originated in a female donor with papillary thyroid cancer or a benign thyroid nodule (not recorded which). Some clones in this sample may be carry-over from other donors' samples. The chain recombines TRBV6-4 with TRBJ1-2; maybe TRBD1 (5 bases). Input material: tumor tissue. The CDR3: CASRGETRGGYTF. The CDR3 bases are TGTGCCAGCAGAGGGGAGACGCGCGGTGGCTACACCTTC.